The 23 T cell receptor beta chains in this list originate from one sample, sequenced in a study of cytomegalovirus exposure and HLA in healthy donors (TCRdb year 2017). Library construction relied on the immunoSEQ multiplex PCR assay. For the multiplex PCR, a mixture combining 60 forward primers for TCR Vbeta segments and 13 reverse primers for TCR Jbeta segments was used. In TCRdb, the immuneACCESS table is reduced to in-frame sequences with V and J assigned. These tables do not hold every clone; where another copy was compared, an unresolved V gene accounts for under half, and the others remain unexplained. The sample yields about 160,000 clones; roughly 85% were counted once. 1% of the sample is taken by the ten largest. What was sequenced was PBMCs. The receptors were sampled from a boy under 10 years old in good health and CMV-seronegative.

The chain is built from TRBV30 and TRBJ2-3; the match to TRBD2 covers 8 bases. Germline loops: CDR1 GTSNPN, CDR2 SVGIG (reference sequence). J was trimmed by 4 bases and V by 5 bases; bases with no gene match: 2. The CDR3 is 12 residues long. The CDR3 bases are TGTGCCTGGGGGACTAGAGCAGATACGCAGTATTTT. Translation: CAWGTRADTQYF.

The chain uses TRBV30 and TRBJ2-2; 8 bases agree with TRBD2. The germline V gene encodes CDR1 GTSNPN and CDR2 SVGIG (reference sequence). The CDR3 is 17 amino acids. With 4 bases clipped from V and 3 bases from J, the junction kept 13 bases outside the gene matches. The CDR3 nucleotides are TGTGCCTGGACCCGGGGGGGGGCGGGGCTTTACACCGGGGAGCTGTTTTTT. Translation gives CAWTRGGAGLYTGELFF.

V and J are TRBV7-9 and TRBJ1-6, with 7 bases identical to TRBD1. The CDR3 runs 15 residues. In germline, CDR1 is SEHNR, CDR2 FQNEAQ (reference sequence). V lost 5 bases, J lost 8 bases, and 9 bases stayed unmatched. CDR3 region: CASSRQGQRDSPLHF. The CDR3 coding sequence is TGTGCCAGCAGCCGCCAGGGACAGAGGGATTCACCCCTCCACTTT.

This clone was seen a few times. The rearrangement uses TRBV5-6 and TRBJ2-7; D remains ambiguous. The V end was cut by 0 bases, the J end by 6 bases, with 7 bases between. The length of the CDR3 is 12 residues. Looked up from germline, CDR1 is SGHDT and CDR2 is YYEEEE. CDR3 protein: CASSLEAGEQYF. In DNA form, the CDR3 reads TGTGCCAGCAGCTTGGAGGCAGGCGAGCAGTACTTC.

The chain employs TRBV7-9 and TRBJ2-5, with D possibly being TRBD1 (5 bases). V gave up 2 bases and J gave up 1 base, with 8 bases separating them. The V gene's germline CDR1 is SEHNR and CDR2 FQNEAQ (reference sequence). This CDR3 is built from 14 residues. Written as DNA, the CDR3 is TGTGCCAGCAGCTTATTAGACAGCCAAGAGACCCAGTACTTC. Protein product: CASSLLDSQETQYF.

The V gene is TRBV6-4, the J gene TRBJ2-2, with 9 bases fitting TRBD1. Germline values: CDR1 MRHNA, CDR2 SNTAGT. There are 15 residues in the CDR3. Trimming took 0 bases from V and 6 from J; bases not matched to a gene: 2. This chain's CDR3 is CASSDSQGAPGELFF. In nucleotides, the CDR3 is TGTGCCAGCAGTGACTCACAGGGGGCGCCCGGGGAGCTGTTTTTT.

The chain uses TRBV7-9 and TRBJ2-7; 10 nucleotides agree with TRBD1. The V gene end was trimmed by 5 bases and the J gene end by 1 base; junction bases not matched to a gene: 8. CDR1 SEHNR and CDR2 FQNEAQ come from the germline V gene (reference sequence). This CDR3 spans 16 amino acids. CDR3 DNA sequence: TGTGCCAGCAGCGGAATCCGGGACAGGGGATCCTACGAGCAGTACTTC. It yields the protein CASSGIRDRGSYEQYF. Drawing the rest from reference TRBV7-9 and TRBJ2-7, the complete variable domain is DTGVSQNPRHKITKRGQNVTFRCDPISEHNRLYWYRQTLGQGPEFLTYFQNEAQLEKSRLLSDRFSAERPKGSFSTLEIQRTEQGDSAMYLCASSGIRDRGSYEQYFGPGTRLTVT.

The chain has TRBV19 and TRBJ1-6, with D possibly TRBD1 on 5 matching bases. There are 14 residues in the CDR3. Trimming cost V 7 bases and J 7 bases, with 14 bases left between them. CDR1 LNHDA and CDR2 SQIVND come from the germline V gene (reference sequence). The CDR3 here is CASNPGATNSPLHF. The CDR3 nucleotides are TGTGCCAGTAACCCTGGGGCCACCAATTCACCCCTCCACTTT. Full variable domain (remainder filled in from reference TRBV19 and TRBJ1-6): DGGITQSPKYLFRKEGQNVTLSCEQNLNHDAMYWYRQDPGQGLRLIYYSQIVNDFQKGDIAEGYSVSREKKESFPLTVTSAQKNPTAFYLCASNPGATNSPLHFGNGTRLTVT.

The chain uses TRBV6-6 and TRBJ2-7, with 11 nucleotides matching TRBD1. The CDR3 runs to 15 residues. The J segment lost 5 bases and the V segment lost 2 bases, leaving 5 bases of the junction unmatched. The V gene's germline CDR1 is MNHNY and CDR2 SVGAGI (reference sequence). The CDR3 DNA reads TGTGCCAGCAGTTACACCGGGACAGGGGGAAACGAGCAGTACTTC. It codes for CASSYTGTGGNEQYF.

This chain links TRBV7-9 with TRBJ2-3; possible D gene TRBD2, 5 bases. V lost 1 base and J 0 bases, leaving 11 bases between the germline ends. The CDR3 sequence is 16 residues long. CDR1 is SEHNR, CDR2 FQNEAQ, per germline (reference sequence). The CDR3 sequence: CASSLGRGPSTDTQYF. CDR3 coding DNA: TGTGCCAGCAGCTTAGGGCGCGGGCCTAGCACAGATACGCAGTATTTT. The variable domain in full, completed from reference TRBV7-9 and TRBJ2-3, reads DTGVSQNPRHKITKRGQNVTFRCDPISEHNRLYWYRQTLGQGPEFLTYFQNEAQLEKSRLLSDRFSAERPKGSFSTLEIQRTEQGDSAMYLCASSLGRGPSTDTQYFGPGTRLTVL.

This clone was detected only once. The V call is TRBV19, the J call TRBJ2-1, with 8 bases matching TRBD2. Germline-derived CDR1 and CDR2 are LNHDA and SQIVND (reference sequence). The ends lost 4 bases at V and 4 bases at J; junction bases unmatched: 3. The CDR3 sequence is 14 residues long. The CDR3 region has the DNA TGTGCCAGTAGTACGGGACTAGGGTACAATGAGCAGTTCTTC. Translating it yields CASSTGLGYNEQFF.

V gene TRBV29-1 combines with J gene TRBJ2-2, with D perhaps TRBD2 (6 bases). Trimming shortened V by 4 bases and J by 6 bases, and 12 bases separated the two germline ends. There are 13 residues in the CDR3. Germline loops: CDR1 SQVTM, CDR2 ANQGSEA. The CDR3 here is CSVVMEGPGELFF. The CDR3 DNA sequence: TGCAGCGTTGTGATGGAGGGCCCCGGGGAGCTGTTTTTT.

This sequence joins TRBV7-8 and TRBJ1-6, with D unclear. CDR1 is SGHVS, CDR2 FQNEAQ, per germline. CDR3 length equals 14 residues. V was cut by 5 bases and J by 8 bases, with 13 bases left in between. CDR3 amino acids: CASSPFTAYSPLHF. DNA of the CDR3: TGTGCCAGCAGCCCTTTCACAGCATATTCACCCCTCCACTTT.

This rearrangement joins TRBV7-3 to TRBJ2-1; D gene uncertain. V lost 5 bases and J 1 base, leaving 12 bases between the germline ends. CDR3 length: 15 amino acids. Per germline, CDR1 SGHTA and CDR2 FQGTGA. The chain's CDR3 is CASSPIFSSYNEQFF. CDR3 nucleotides: TGTGCCAGCAGCCCAATTTTTAGTTCCTACAATGAGCAGTTCTTC.

This clone was detected once. V gene TRBV5-6 combines with J gene TRBJ2-7; tentatively, D is TRBD2 (5 bases). With 3 bases removed from V and 2 bases from J, the gap between germline ends came to 12 bases. This CDR3 comprises 14 residues. Germline-derived CDR1 and CDR2 are SGHDT and YYEEEE. In nucleotides, the CDR3 is TGTGCCAGCAGCTGGCGGGCCCAGACCTACGAGCAGTACTTC. It translates to CASSWRAQTYEQYF.

The chain carries TRBV10-2 and TRBJ1-5; D remains unclear. Germline CDR1 reads WSHSY; CDR2 reads SAAADI. V dropped 6 bases and J dropped 0 bases, with 12 bases sitting between them. This CDR3 is built from 15 residues. DNA for the CDR3: TGCGCCAGCAGCGCCACAGATTATAGCAATCAGCCCCAGCATTTT. It codes for CASSATDYSNQPQHF.

This clone was found once. The chain has TRBV29-1 and TRBJ1-2; D unresolved. The CDR3 runs to 11 residues. Looked up from germline, CDR1 is SQVTM and CDR2 is ANQGSEA. Trimming took off 2 bases at V and 8 bases at J, with 9 bases between the two ends. The CDR3 DNA sequence: TGCAGCGTTGAATGGCCAGGCGGCTACACCTTC. Translating it yields CSVEWPGGYTF.

The chain recombines TRBV6-5 with TRBJ2-2; 8 bases are shared with TRBD2. The V gene's germline CDR1 is MNHEY and CDR2 SVGAGI. The CDR3 sequence is 14 residues long. The V and J ends lost 6 bases and 10 bases, in that order; junction bases with no gene match: 10. The CDR3 here is CASRVTGGPEELFF. CDR3 nucleotides: TGTGCCAGCAGGGTTACGGGAGGGCCCGAGGAGCTGTTTTTT.

The chain employs TRBV7-9 and TRBJ2-3; a weak D match, TRBD1 (6 bases). Germline V gene lookup returns CDR1 SEHNR and CDR2 FQNEAQ (reference sequence). CDR3 length: 14 residues. V was shortened by 1 base and J by 11 bases, with 16 bases between the two germline ends. In DNA form, the CDR3 reads TGTGCCAGCAGCTTAGATGACAGGCCCGTTGGGCAGTATTTT. Amino acids: CASSLDDRPVGQYF.

The chain couples TRBV29-1 to TRBJ2-5; no definite D call. There are 13 residues in the CDR3. In germline, CDR1 is SQVTM, CDR2 ANQGSEA. V gave up 6 bases and J gave up 2 bases, with 13 bases separating them. Written as DNA, the CDR3 is TGCAGCGTCGACCGGCGGCAGCAAGAGACCCAGTACTTC. Translated, it gives CSVDRRQQETQYF.

This clone was seen a handful of times. This sample also contains other DNA sequences that code for the same CDR3. The gene calls are TRBV4-1 and TRBJ2-5, with D tentatively TRBD2 (7 bases). Germline V lookup: CDR1 MGHRA, CDR2 YSYEKL. The CDR3 runs 14 residues. V was clipped by 5 bases and J by 2 bases, with 12 bases between them. The CDR3 sequence: CASSGGGGQETQYF. The CDR3 region has the DNA TGCGCCAGCAGCGGGGGAGGGGGGCAAGAGACCCAGTACTTC.

This clone has a handful of counts. V and J are TRBV5-6 and TRBJ2-5, with 9 bases matching TRBD2. Germline-derived CDR1 and CDR2 are SGHDT and YYEEEE. V lost 0 bases to trimming and J lost 5 bases; unmatched junction nucleotides: 8. The CDR3 loop spans 16 amino acids. The CDR3 protein is CASSLVAGVESETQYF. The CDR3 DNA reads as TGTGCCAGCAGCTTGGTAGCGGGAGTAGAGTCGGAGACCCAGTACTTC.

In its sample, this clone was seen once. This chain links TRBV25-1 with TRBJ1-1; D is uncertain. With 5 bases removed from V and 1 base from J, the gap between germline ends came to 8 bases. CDR1 is MGHDK, CDR2 SYGVNS, per germline. CDR3 length: 13 amino acids. Here the CDR3 DNA reads TGTGCCAGCAGTCGGCAGGCGAACACTGAAGCTTTCTTT. It specifies CASSRQANTEAFF.